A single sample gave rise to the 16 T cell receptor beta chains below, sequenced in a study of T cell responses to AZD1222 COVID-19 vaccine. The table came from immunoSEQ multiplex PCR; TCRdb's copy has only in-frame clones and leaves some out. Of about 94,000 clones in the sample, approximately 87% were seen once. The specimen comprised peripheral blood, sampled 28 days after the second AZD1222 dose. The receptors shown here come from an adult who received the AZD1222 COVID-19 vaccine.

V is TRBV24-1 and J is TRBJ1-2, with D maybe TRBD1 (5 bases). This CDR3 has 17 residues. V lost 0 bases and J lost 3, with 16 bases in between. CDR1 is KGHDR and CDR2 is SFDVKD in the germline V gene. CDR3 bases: TGTGCCACCAGTGATTTGGATTACAGGTCCAGAGACTATGGCTACACCTTC. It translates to CATSDLDYRSRDYGYTF.

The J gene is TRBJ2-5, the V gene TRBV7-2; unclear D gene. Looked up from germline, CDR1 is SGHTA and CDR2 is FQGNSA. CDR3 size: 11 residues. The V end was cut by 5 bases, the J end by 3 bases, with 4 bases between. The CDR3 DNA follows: TGTGCCAGCAGCGCAGAAGAGACCCAGTACTTC. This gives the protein CASSAEETQYF.

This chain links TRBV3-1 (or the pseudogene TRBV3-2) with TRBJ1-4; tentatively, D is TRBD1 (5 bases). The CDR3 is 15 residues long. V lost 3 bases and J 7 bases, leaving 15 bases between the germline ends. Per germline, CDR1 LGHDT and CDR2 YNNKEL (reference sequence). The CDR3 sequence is CASSHSGARGEKLFF. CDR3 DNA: TGTGCCAGCAGCCATTCTGGGGCGCGGGGTGAAAAACTGTTTTTT.

The CDR3 protein is CASSMLSLRGGLSNQPQHF. In nucleotides, the CDR3 is TGTGCCAGTAGTATGTTGTCCCTAAGGGGGGGGCTTAGCAATCAGCCCCAGCATTTT. The chain is built from TRBV19 and TRBJ1-5; weak D call: TRBD1 (6 bases). Germline CDR1 and CDR2: LNHDA and SQIVND (reference sequence). The length of the CDR3 is 19 residues. Trimming pared 3 bases from V and 0 bases from J, leaving 21 bases between. The full variable domain, its missing parts supplied by reference TRBV19 and TRBJ1-5, is DGGITQSPKYLFRKEGQNVTLSCEQNLNHDAMYWYRQDPGQGLRLIYYSQIVNDFQKGDIAEGYSVSREKKESFPLTVTSAQKNPTAFYLCASSMLSLRGGLSNQPQHFGDGTRLSIL.

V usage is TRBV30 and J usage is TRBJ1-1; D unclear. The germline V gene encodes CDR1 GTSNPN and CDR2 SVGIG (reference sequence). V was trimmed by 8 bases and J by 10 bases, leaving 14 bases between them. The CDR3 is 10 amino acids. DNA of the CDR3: TGTGCCGTTGAGGGATATGGAGCTTTCTTT. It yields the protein CAVEGYGAFF. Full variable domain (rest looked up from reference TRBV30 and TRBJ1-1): SQTIHQWPATLVQPVGSPLSLECTVEGTSNPNLYWYRQAAGRGLQLLFYSVGIGQISSEVPQNLSASRPQDRQFILSSKKLLLSDSGFYLCAVEGYGAFFGQGTRLTVV.

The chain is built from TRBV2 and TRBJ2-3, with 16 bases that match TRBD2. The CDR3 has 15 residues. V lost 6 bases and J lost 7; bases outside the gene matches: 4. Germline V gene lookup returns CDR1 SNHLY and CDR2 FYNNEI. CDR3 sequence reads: CASRPGLAGGYTQYF. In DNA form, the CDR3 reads TGTGCCAGCAGACCGGGACTAGCGGGAGGGTATACGCAGTATTTT.

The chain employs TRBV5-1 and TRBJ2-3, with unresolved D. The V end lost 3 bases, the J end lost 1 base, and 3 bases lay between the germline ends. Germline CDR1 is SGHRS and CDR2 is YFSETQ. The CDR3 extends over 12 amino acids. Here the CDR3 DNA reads TGCGCCAGCAGCTACCGCACAGATACGCAGTATTTT. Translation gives CASSYRTDTQYF.

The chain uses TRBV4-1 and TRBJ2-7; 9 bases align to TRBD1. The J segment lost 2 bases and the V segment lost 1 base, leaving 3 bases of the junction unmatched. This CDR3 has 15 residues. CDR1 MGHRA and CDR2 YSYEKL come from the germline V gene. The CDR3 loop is CASSQGGTGPYEQYF. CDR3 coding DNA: TGCGCCAGCAGCCAAGGTGGGACAGGGCCCTACGAGCAGTACTTC.

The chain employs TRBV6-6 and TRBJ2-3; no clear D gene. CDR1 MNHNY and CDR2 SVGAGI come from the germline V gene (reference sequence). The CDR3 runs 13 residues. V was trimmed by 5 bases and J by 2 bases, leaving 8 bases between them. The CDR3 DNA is TGTGCCAGCAGTCCTGGAATCACAGATACGCAGTATTTT. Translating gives CASSPGITDTQYF.

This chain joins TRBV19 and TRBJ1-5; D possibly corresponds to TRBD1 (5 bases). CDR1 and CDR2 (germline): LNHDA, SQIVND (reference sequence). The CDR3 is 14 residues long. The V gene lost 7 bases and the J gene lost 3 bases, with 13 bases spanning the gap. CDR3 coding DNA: TGTGCCAGTAAGGGGCAGGGCTTCAATCAGCCCCAGCATTTT. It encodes CASKGQGFNQPQHF.

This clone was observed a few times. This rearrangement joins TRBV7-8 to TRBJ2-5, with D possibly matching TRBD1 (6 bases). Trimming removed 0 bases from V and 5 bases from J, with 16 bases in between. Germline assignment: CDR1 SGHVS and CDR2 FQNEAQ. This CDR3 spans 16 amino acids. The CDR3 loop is CASSLAGRGRSETQYF. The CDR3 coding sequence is TGTGCCAGCAGCTTAGCAGGCAGGGGCCGGTCGGAGACCCAGTACTTC.

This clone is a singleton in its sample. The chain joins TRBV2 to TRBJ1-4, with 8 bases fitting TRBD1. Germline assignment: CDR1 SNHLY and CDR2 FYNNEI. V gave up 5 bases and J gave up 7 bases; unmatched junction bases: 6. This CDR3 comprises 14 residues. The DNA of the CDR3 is TGTGCCAGCAGTATCCAGGGGGCCGGTGAAAAACTGTTTTTT. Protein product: CASSIQGAGEKLFF. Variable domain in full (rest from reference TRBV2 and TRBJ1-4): EPEVTQTPSHQVTQMGQEVILRCVPISNHLYFYWYRQILGQKVEFLVSFYNNEISEKSEIFDDQFSVERPDGSNFTLKIRSTKLEDSAMYFCASSIQGAGEKLFFGSGTQLSVL.

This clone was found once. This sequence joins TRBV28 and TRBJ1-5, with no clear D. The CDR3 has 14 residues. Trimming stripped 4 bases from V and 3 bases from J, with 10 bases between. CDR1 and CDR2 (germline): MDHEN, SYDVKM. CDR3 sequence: CASSSTGPNQPQHF. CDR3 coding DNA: TGTGCCAGCAGTTCGACCGGCCCCAATCAGCCCCAGCATTTT.

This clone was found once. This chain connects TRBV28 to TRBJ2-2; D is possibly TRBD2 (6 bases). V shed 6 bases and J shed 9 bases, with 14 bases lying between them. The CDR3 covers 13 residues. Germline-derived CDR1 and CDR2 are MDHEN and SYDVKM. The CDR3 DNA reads TGTGCCAGCAGACGGGGACGGGAGTGGGAGCTGTTTTTT. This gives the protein CASRRGREWELFF.

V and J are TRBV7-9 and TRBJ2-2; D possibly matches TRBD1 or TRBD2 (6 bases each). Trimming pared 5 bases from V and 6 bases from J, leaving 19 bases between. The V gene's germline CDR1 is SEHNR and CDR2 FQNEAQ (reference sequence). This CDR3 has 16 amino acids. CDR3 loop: CASSLLPKGGAGELFF. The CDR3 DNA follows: TGTGCCAGCAGCCTACTGCCGAAGGGGGGCGCCGGGGAGCTGTTTTTT.

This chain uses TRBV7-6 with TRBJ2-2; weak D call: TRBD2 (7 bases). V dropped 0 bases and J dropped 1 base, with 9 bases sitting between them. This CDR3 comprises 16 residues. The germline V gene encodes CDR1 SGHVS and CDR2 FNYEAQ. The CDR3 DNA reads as TGTGCCAGCAGCTTAGCGGGGGGGCAGAACACCGGGGAGCTGTTTTTT. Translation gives CASSLAGGQNTGELFF.